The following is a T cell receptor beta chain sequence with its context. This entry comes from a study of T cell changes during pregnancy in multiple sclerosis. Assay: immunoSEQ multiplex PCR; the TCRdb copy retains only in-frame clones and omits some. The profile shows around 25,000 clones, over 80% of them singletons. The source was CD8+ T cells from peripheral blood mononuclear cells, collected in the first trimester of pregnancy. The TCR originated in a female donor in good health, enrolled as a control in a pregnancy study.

The CDR3 loop is CATSTRQGTEAFF. For the CDR3, the DNA is TGTGCCACCAGCACGAGACAGGGCACTGAAGCTTTCTTT. The chain recombines TRBV15 with TRBJ1-1; 7 positions match TRBD1. The CDR3 extends over 13 amino acids. Germline assignment: CDR1 LNHNV and CDR2 YYDKDF (reference sequence). V lost 4 bases to trimming and J lost 4 bases; unmatched junction nucleotides: 3.